The clone carrying this TCR beta chain was recorded at least ten times. Antigen unknown. The data were taken from a study of T cells after yellow fever vaccination. TCRdb re-called the 5' RACE reads through MiXCR, storing one row per CDR3 protein. This sample yields about 68,000 distinct CDR3 sequences, of which about 7% are seen a single time; around a third belongs to the top ten. Findings and caveats of the study: Boosting was followed by the reappearance of most primary-vaccination clones (less than 98% CD4, roughly 90% CD8).

CDR3 length: 16 amino acids. Germline CDR1 MGHRA, CDR2 YSYEKL. V dropped 3 bases and J dropped 5 bases, with 19 bases sitting between them. This rearrangement joins TRBV4-1 to TRBJ1-2; no clear D. The clonotype was recovered from a man aged 18 to 30 who received the YFV17D yellow fever vaccine. The sample was CD8+ T cells sorted from PBMCs, taken about 41 days after the first yellow fever vaccination. CDR3 in DNA: TGCGCCAGCAGCCAGGCCAGCCTCAGCCAGACTTATGGCTACACCTTC. This encodes CASSQASLSQTYGYTF.